This TCR beta chain was documented in a study of T-cell memory formation after mild COVID-19. In the study overall: TCR clusters were mostly confined to one donor each.

Details on this clonotype: No antigen is known for it.

TCRdb reanalysed the 5' RACE reads using MiXCR and keeps one entry per CDR3 protein. Of some 120,000 distinct CDR3 sequences listed, about 17% are singletons. Study-level points and caveats: Several responding clones turned up in pre-infection memory, indicating that cross-reactive memory may have taken part. Specificity for SARS-CoV-2 was not confirmed among the second-wave clones peaking on day 37.

Germline CDR1 reads PRHDT; CDR2 reads FYEKMQ (reference sequence). CDR3 length: 15 residues. Trimming took 5 bases from V and 5 from J, leaving 17 bases between them. This chain joins TRBV13 and TRBJ2-3, with D tentatively TRBD2 (6 bases). The TCR sequence derives from an adult woman who had mild COVID-19 (a few samples of this study predate the infection). Cell type and time point are not known. The sample comprised PBMCs or a T cell subset sorted from them (not recorded which). The CDR3 DNA follows: TGTGCCAGCAGCCCCCGGGACTTGCGGGGAGATACGCAGTATTTT. It yields the protein CASSPRDLRGDTQYF.